The 28 T cell receptor beta chains presented below share a single source sample, sequenced in a study of blood T cell repertoires in COVID-19. The protocol was immunoSEQ multiplex PCR, while the TCRdb copy is restricted to in-frame clones and leaves out a portion. The table records approximately 75,000 clones, approximately 88% of them present only once. The source material was peripheral blood. These receptors originate from a man in his forties or fifties with acute or convalescent COVID-19.

The chain links TRBV14 to TRBJ2-4, with D possibly TRBD2 on 5 matching bases. Trimming cost V 3 bases and J 3 bases, with 12 bases left between them. The CDR3 runs 15 residues. The germline CDR1 and CDR2 sequences are SGHDN and FVKESK. The CDR3 region has the DNA TGTGCCAGCAGCCATGCTACCCGGGACAAAAACATTCAGTACTTC. Translation: CASSHATRDKNIQYF.

This chain joins TRBV7-2 and TRBJ2-5; D is unclear. The CDR3 sequence is 17 residues long. V was cut by 2 bases and J by 2 bases, with 18 bases left in between. Germline CDR1 reads SGHTA; CDR2 reads FQGNSA. For the CDR3, the DNA is TGTGCCAGCAGCTTAAAAGTGGCTAGAGCTGGACAAGAGACCCAGTACTTC. Protein sequence: CASSLKVARAGQETQYF.

The V call is TRBV6-6, the J call TRBJ2-2; 12 bases match TRBD1. Germline V gene lookup returns CDR1 MNHNY and CDR2 SVGAGI (reference sequence). The junction had 20 bases not matched to a gene; V was cut back by 6 bases and J by 6 bases. The CDR3 extends over 20 amino acids. The CDR3 coding sequence is TGTGCCAGCAGCACTCGCCGGGACAGGGGGCTACCCTGGGTGGCCGGGGAGCTGTTTTTT. The encoded protein is CASSTRRDRGLPWVAGELFF.

The chain uses TRBV12-5 and TRBJ2-5, with D maybe TRBD1 (5 bases). This CDR3 is 17 amino acids long. Germline V CDR1 and CDR2: LGHNT, FRNRAP. Trimming stripped 0 bases from V and 2 bases from J, with 16 bases between. CDR3 nucleotides: TGTGCTAGTGGTTTGGTACGGTCCCCAGACAGTCAAGAGACCCAGTACTTC. Translated, it gives CASGLVRSPDSQETQYF.

The gene calls are TRBV5-1 and TRBJ2-3, with TRBD1 matching 11 bases. V gave up 6 bases and J gave up 1 base; unmatched junction bases: 7. Germline loops: CDR1 SGHRS, CDR2 YFSETQ. CDR3 length: 16 residues. CDR3 region: CASKNGQGARTDTQYF. For the CDR3, the DNA is TGCGCCAGCAAAAACGGACAGGGGGCGCGCACAGATACGCAGTATTTT.

V usage is TRBV4-1 and J usage is TRBJ1-4, with 8 bases aligning to TRBD1. The ends lost 3 bases at V and 6 bases at J; junction bases unmatched: 6. Germline CDR1 and CDR2: MGHRA and YSYEKL. This CDR3 comprises 15 residues. CDR3 nucleotide sequence: TGCGCCAGCAGCCATCCTGGGACAGGTGATGAAAAACTGTTTTTT. It translates to CASSHPGTGDEKLFF.

The table lists this clone with a count of one. CDR3 sequence reads: CASSYRVF. The CDR3 region has the DNA TGTGCCAGCAGCTACAGGGTATTC. V gene TRBV21-1 combines with J gene TRBJ1-2; no DNA check was done on the table's D call, TRBD1. TRBV21-1 is a pseudogene locus. The length of the CDR3 is 8 residues.

The chain uses TRBV20-1 and TRBJ2-6; a weak D match, TRBD2 (6 bases). Germline V gives CDR1 DFQATT, CDR2 SNEGSKA (reference sequence). Trimming took 3 bases from V and 4 from J, leaving 16 bases between them. This CDR3 comprises 16 residues. As DNA, the CDR3 is TGCAGTGCTAGTAGGAGGGGTTCGGCAGGGGCCAACGTCCTGACTTTC. Amino acid sequence: CSASRRGSAGANVLTF.

The rearrangement links TRBV9 to TRBJ1-2, with D possibly being TRBD1 (5 bases). V shed 0 bases and J shed 4 bases, with 10 bases lying between them. Germline CDR1 is SGDLS and CDR2 is YYNGEE. This CDR3 spans 14 amino acids. CDR3 sequence: CASSVAQASYGYTF. CDR3 in DNA: TGTGCCAGCAGCGTAGCACAGGCTAGCTATGGCTACACCTTC. Looking up the rest from reference TRBV9 and TRBJ1-2 gives the full variable domain: DSGVTQTPKHLITATGQRVTLRCSPRSGDLSVYWYQQSLDQGLQFLIQYYNGEERAKGNILERFSAQQFPDLHSELNLSSLELGDSALYFCASSVAQASYGYTFGSGTRLTVV.

V is TRBV18 and J is TRBJ2-2, with 10 bases identical to TRBD1. This CDR3 region has 15 residues. The germline gives CDR1 KGHSH, CDR2 LQKENI. The V segment lost 3 bases and the J segment 6 bases; nucleotides outside the gene matches: 4. The CDR3 sequence: CASSPRQGAAGELFF. The CDR3 DNA follows: TGTGCCAGCTCACCCAGACAGGGGGCCGCCGGGGAGCTGTTTTTT.

The V call is TRBV27, the J call TRBJ2-7; 8 nucleotides match TRBD1. Losses at the gene ends were 2 bases for V and 2 bases for J; bases not matched to a gene: 2. CDR1 and CDR2 (germline): MNHEY, SMNVEV (reference sequence). This CDR3 is 14 amino acids long. In DNA, the CDR3 is TGTGCCAGCAGTTTACAGGACAGGGCCTACGAGCAGTACTTC. Amino acid sequence: CASSLQDRAYEQYF.

This clone has more than one count but fewer than ten. V and J are TRBV24-1 and TRBJ2-1, with 10 bases identical to TRBD1. Per the germline V gene, CDR1 is KGHDR and CDR2 is SFDVKD. The junction had 3 bases not matched to a gene; V was cut back by 4 bases and J by 4 bases. This CDR3 has 15 residues. The CDR3 nucleotides read TGTGCCACCAGTGAGACAGGGGGCGGATACAATGAGCAGTTCTTC. This codes for CATSETGGGYNEQFF.

The chain has TRBV6-6 and TRBJ2-7, with TRBD1 identical over 10 bases. Germline assignment: CDR1 MNHNY and CDR2 SVGAGI (reference sequence). With V trimmed by 4 bases and J by 9 bases, 6 bases remained unmatched. There are 13 residues in the CDR3. The CDR3 protein is CASSSTGGAVQYF. The CDR3, as DNA: TGTGCCAGCAGTTCGACAGGGGGCGCAGTGCAGTACTTC.

The chain recombines TRBV5-4 with TRBJ2-3; 11 bases map to TRBD2. The CDR3 spans 15 residues. Germline V lookup: CDR1 SGHNT, CDR2 YYREEE (reference sequence). V trimming: 4 bases; J trimming: 10 bases; junction bases outside the gene matches: 11. Here the CDR3 DNA reads TGTGCCAGCAGCCCCGGTGATAGCGGGGGGGAACCGCAGTATTTT. It translates to CASSPGDSGGEPQYF.

This sequence joins TRBV5-4 and TRBJ1-1, with TRBD1 matching over 8 bases. Germline trimming cut 1 base from V and 7 bases from J; bases unmatched to any gene: 3. Germline V lookup: CDR1 SGHNT, CDR2 YYREEE (reference sequence). The CDR3 is 13 residues long. The CDR3 loop is CASSLQGAVEAFF. The CDR3 nucleotides are TGTGCCAGCAGCTTGCAGGGGGCCGTTGAAGCTTTCTTT.

V is TRBV6-5 and J is TRBJ2-3, with D perhaps matching TRBD2 (6 bases). The CDR3 spans 15 residues. V was shortened by 4 bases and J by 4 bases, with 15 bases between the two germline ends. Germline CDR1 reads MNHEY; CDR2 reads SVGAGI. The CDR3 sequence: CASSSIGGSADTQYF. The CDR3 region has the DNA TGTGCCAGCAGTTCCATCGGGGGATCGGCAGATACGCAGTATTTT.

This chain links TRBV14 with TRBJ1-6; D is undetermined. Germline values: CDR1 SGHDN, CDR2 FVKESK. The germline V and J ends were trimmed by 0 bases and 9 bases, with 15 bases remaining between them. CDR3 size: 16 residues. The CDR3: CASSQERPSRGSPLHF. CDR3 bases: TGTGCCAGCAGCCAAGAACGTCCCTCACGGGGTTCACCCCTCCACTTT.

The chain joins TRBV5-1 to TRBJ2-5; 10 nucleotides match TRBD1. With V trimmed by 5 bases and J by 3 bases, 13 bases remained unmatched. The CDR3 is 17 amino acids. Germline CDR1 SGHRS, CDR2 YFSETQ. This CDR3 reads CASRRGGTGAAEETQYF. CDR3 nucleotide sequence: TGCGCCAGCAGGCGAGGGGGGACAGGGGCCGCCGAAGAGACCCAGTACTTC.

The chain carries TRBV5-5 and TRBJ2-5, with D tentatively TRBD2 (6 bases). V was shortened by 0 bases and J by 4 bases, with 13 bases between the two germline ends. The length of the CDR3 is 15 residues. Germline lookup yields CDR1 SGHKS and CDR2 YYEKEE (reference sequence). This CDR3 reads CASSLGGGVGETQYF. The DNA for the CDR3 is TGTGCCAGCAGCTTGGGGGGCGGGGTTGGAGAGACCCAGTACTTC.

The rearrangement links TRBV11-2 to TRBJ2-5; no reliable D call. Deletions cut 7 bases from V and 6 bases from J, with 12 bases between. From germline, CDR1 is SGHAT and CDR2 FQNNGV. The CDR3 covers 12 residues. CDR3 DNA sequence: TGTGCCAGCAACGCAAATGGCCAGACCCAGTACTTC. Protein: CASNANGQTQYF.

The rearrangement links TRBV6-4 to TRBJ1-5; D is possibly TRBD1 (6 bases). CDR1 and CDR2 from the germline V gene are MRHNA and SNTAGT. V was cut by 0 bases and J by 4 bases, with 7 bases left in between. This CDR3 has 14 amino acids. The DNA of the CDR3 is TGTGCCAGCAGTGACTCGGGGACAAATCAGCCCCAGCATTTT. This gives the protein CASSDSGTNQPQHF.

The V gene is TRBV5-8, the J gene TRBJ2-1, with 12 bases identical to TRBD2. The germline V gene encodes CDR1 SGHTS and CDR2 YDEGEE. This CDR3 region has 16 residues. V dropped 1 base and J dropped 6; count of bases not matched to a gene: 5. The CDR3 reads CASSLLAGGQSNEQFF. CDR3 sequence (DNA): TGTGCCAGCAGCTTGCTAGCGGGGGGGCAAAGCAATGAGCAGTTCTTC.

This clone has only a few counts. The chain links TRBV2 to TRBJ2-7; a weak D match, TRBD2 (7 bases). V lost 6 bases to trimming and J lost 1 base, with 16 bases between them. The V gene's germline CDR1 is SNHLY and CDR2 FYNNEI. The CDR3 runs to 15 residues. The CDR3 region has the DNA TGTGCCAGCAGCCAAGGGGGGGGCTCATCCTACGAGCAGTACTTC. This encodes CASSQGGGSSYEQYF. Complete variable domain (other parts from reference TRBV2 and TRBJ2-7): EPEVTQTPSHQVTQMGQEVILRCVPISNHLYFYWYRQILGQKVEFLVSFYNNEISEKSEIFDDQFSVERPDGSNFTLKIRSTKLEDSAMYFCASSQGGGSSYEQYFGPGTRLTVT.

The V call is TRBV19, the J call TRBJ2-3; 12 nucleotides match TRBD2. The V gene end was trimmed by 3 bases and the J gene end by 1 base; junction bases not matched to a gene: 5. Germline-derived CDR1 and CDR2 are LNHDA and SQIVND (reference sequence). This CDR3 is built from 17 residues. Here the CDR3 DNA reads TGTGCCAGTAGTATCCCACGGACTAGCGGGGGCACAGATACGCAGTATTTT. Translated, it gives CASSIPRTSGGTDTQYF. The complete variable domain, with remaining parts taken from reference TRBV19 and TRBJ2-3, reads DGGITQSPKYLFRKEGQNVTLSCEQNLNHDAMYWYRQDPGQGLRLIYYSQIVNDFQKGDIAEGYSVSREKKESFPLTVTSAQKNPTAFYLCASSIPRTSGGTDTQYFGPGTRLTVL.

The V gene is TRBV5-6, the J gene TRBJ1-5; D gene ambiguous. The CDR3 is made up of 14 amino acids. Germline values: CDR1 SGHDT, CDR2 YYEEEE. V was clipped by 0 bases and J by 7 bases, with 11 bases between them. The CDR3, as DNA: TGTGCCAGCAGCTTGGGGCTCCATCAGCAGCCCCAGCATTTT. Encoded protein: CASSLGLHQQPQHF.

The chain employs TRBV6-5 and TRBJ1-6; D possibly corresponds to TRBD1 (5 bases). Germline V gene lookup returns CDR1 MNHEY and CDR2 SVGAGI. V was trimmed by 10 bases and J by 8 bases, leaving 18 bases between them. CDR3 length: 14 residues. The CDR3 region is CATSAGTADSPLHF. The DNA of the CDR3 is TGTGCCACCAGCGCGGGGACTGCAGATTCACCCCTCCACTTT.

The rearrangement joins TRBV5-4 to TRBJ2-5, with TRBD1 as a possible D gene (5 bases). V lost 4 bases and J 4 bases, leaving 8 bases between the germline ends. CDR3 length: 12 amino acids. CDR1 is SGHNT, CDR2 YYREEE, per germline (reference sequence). The CDR3 region is CASSAQGETQYF. CDR3 DNA: TGTGCCAGCAGCGCTCAGGGAGAGACCCAGTACTTC. Variable domain in full (rest from reference TRBV5-4 and TRBJ2-5): ETGVTQSPTHLIKTRGQQVTLRCSSQSGHNTVSWYQQALGQGPQFIFQYYREEENGRGNFPPRFSGLQFPNYSSELNVNALELDDSALYLCASSAQGETQYFGPGTRLLVL.

The J gene is TRBJ1-2, the V gene TRBV18; 7 bases agree with TRBD1. The CDR3 has 15 residues. The junction had 12 bases not matched to a gene; V was cut back by 3 bases and J by 8 bases. Germline V gene lookup returns CDR1 KGHSH and CDR2 LQKENI. Here the CDR3 DNA reads TGTGCCAGCTCACCCGAGGGACAGCCGTCTAGAGGCTACACCTTC. This gives the protein CASSPEGQPSRGYTF.